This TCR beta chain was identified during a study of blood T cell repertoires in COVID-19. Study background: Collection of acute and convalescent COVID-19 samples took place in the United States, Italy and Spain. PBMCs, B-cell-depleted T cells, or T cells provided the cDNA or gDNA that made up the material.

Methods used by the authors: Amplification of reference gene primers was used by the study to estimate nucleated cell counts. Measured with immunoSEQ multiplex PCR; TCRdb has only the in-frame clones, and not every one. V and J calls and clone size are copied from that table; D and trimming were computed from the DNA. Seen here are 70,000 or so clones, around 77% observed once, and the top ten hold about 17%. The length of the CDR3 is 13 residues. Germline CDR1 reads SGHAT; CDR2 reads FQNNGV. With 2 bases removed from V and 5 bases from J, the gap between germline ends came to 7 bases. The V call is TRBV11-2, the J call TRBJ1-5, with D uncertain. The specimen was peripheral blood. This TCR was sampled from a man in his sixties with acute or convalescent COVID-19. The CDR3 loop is CASSLNVDQPQHF. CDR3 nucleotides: TGTGCCAGCAGCTTAAATGTCGATCAGCCCCAGCATTTT.